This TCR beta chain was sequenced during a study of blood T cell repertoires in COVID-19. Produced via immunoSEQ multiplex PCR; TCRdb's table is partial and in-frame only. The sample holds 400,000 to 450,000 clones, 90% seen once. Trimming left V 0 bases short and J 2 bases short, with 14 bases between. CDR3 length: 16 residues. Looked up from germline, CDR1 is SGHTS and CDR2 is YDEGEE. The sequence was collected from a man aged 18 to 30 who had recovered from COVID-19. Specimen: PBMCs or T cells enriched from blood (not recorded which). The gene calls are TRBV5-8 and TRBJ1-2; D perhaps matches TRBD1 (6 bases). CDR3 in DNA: TGTGCCAGCAGCTTGGTGGGGGCCAGGGTCAACTATGGCTACACCTTC. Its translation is CASSLVGARVNYGYTF. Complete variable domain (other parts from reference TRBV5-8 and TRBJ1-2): EAGVTQSPTHLIKTRGQQATLRCSPISGHTSVYWYQQALGLGLQFLLWYDEGEERNRGNFPPRFSGRQFPNYSSELNVNALELEDSALYLCASSLVGARVNYGYTFGSGTRLTVV.